Presented here are 6 T cell receptor beta chains from one specimen sequenced in a study of molecular identifiers for immune sequencing clone quantification. TCRdb re-derived calls from the PCR reads in MiXCR, one entry per CDR3 protein. The table has over 600,000 distinct CDR3 sequences, about 20% seen once. Source material: naive CD8+ T cells from blood, with Jurkat cell RNA spiked in. Subset noted: FACS-sorted CD8+CD4-CCR7+CD45RA+ naive T cells. The receptors were sampled from a human donor in good health. Some libraries in this study had Jurkat cell RNA spiked in.

The chain combines TRBV9 with TRBJ2-1; D uncertain. The CDR3 has 15 residues. Germline V gene data show CDR1 as SGDLS and CDR2 as YYNGEE. Trimming removed 0 bases at V and 4 bases at J, with 11 bases between. The CDR3, as DNA: TGTGCCAGCAGCGTAGGGGCAGGATTATACAATGAGCAGTTCTTC. Translated: CASSVGAGLYNEQFF. Complete variable domain (other parts from reference TRBV9 and TRBJ2-1): DSGVTQTPKHLITATGQRVTLRCSPRSGDLSVYWYQQSLDQGLQFLIQYYNGEERAKGNILERFSAQQFPDLHSELNLSSLELGDSALYFCASSVGAGLYNEQFFGPGTRLTVL.

In regard to this clonotype: A clone one base away is much larger, so this may be a read error. The gene calls are TRBV11-2 and TRBJ1-6; the D is unclear. Germline V lookup: CDR1 SGHAT, CDR2 FQNNGV. The V end was cut by 7 bases, the J end by 7 bases, with 17 bases between. This CDR3 contains 15 residues. CDR3 nucleotides: TGTGCCAGCAAACAAGTGCTGTCGGGGAATTCACCCCTCCACTTT. Amino acids: CASKQVLSGNSPLHF.

This clonotype came up many times. The chain combines TRBV20-1 with TRBJ2-5, with D possibly TRBD2 on 6 matching bases. The CDR3 consists of 15 residues. Germline CDR1 and CDR2: DFQATT and SNEGSKA (reference sequence). With 2 bases removed from V and 8 bases from J, the gap between germline ends came to 21 bases. Here the CDR3 reads CSARPREVSRSTQYF. Here the CDR3 DNA reads TGCAGTGCTAGACCAAGGGAGGTTTCAAGATCAACCCAGTACTTC.

This clonotype has a count of ten or more. This rearrangement joins TRBV12-3 or TRBV12-4 to TRBJ1-1; D call uncertain. Trimming pared 5 bases from V and 4 bases from J, leaving 11 bases between. The CDR3 consists of 13 residues. The CDR3 is CASSLSIGTEAFF. CDR3 sequence (DNA): TGTGCCAGCAGTCTCTCAATTGGCACTGAAGCTTTCTTT.

The chain has TRBV2 and TRBJ2-1; the D gene is possibly TRBD1 (6 bases). Trimming removed 7 bases at V and 0 bases at J, with 10 bases between. There are 14 residues in the CDR3. Germline V CDR1 and CDR2: SNHLY, FYNNEI. The CDR3 DNA is TGTGCCAGCATTGACAGGAGCTCCTACAATGAGCAGTTCTTC. The encoded protein is CASIDRSSYNEQFF.

To note about this clonotype: Being one base from a much bigger clone, this may be a read error. The V gene is TRBV7-9, the J gene TRBJ2-2; the D gene is possibly TRBD2 (5 bases). CDR3 length: 14 residues. Germline loops: CDR1 SEHNR, CDR2 FQNEAQ (reference sequence). CDR3 region: CASSFGRSTGELLF. Here the CDR3 DNA reads TGTGCCAGCAGCTTCGGCCGGAGTACCGGGGAGCTGCTTTTT.